Below are 9 T cell receptor beta chains sequenced from a single sample in a study of regulatory T cells in long-lasting Graves disease. Time point of the sample: newly diagnosed GD, antithyroid drugs for less than 3 months. From RNA extracted from PBMCs, the TCR library was made. Construction of TCR beta libraries relied on iRepertoire HTBI primers and on Arm-PCR targeting CDR3 regions. TCRdb reprocessed the multiplex PCR reads with MiXCR, giving one entry per CDR3 protein. The repertoire holds approximately 350,000 distinct CDR3 sequences, with 10% to 15% as singletons. The same sample was also used in a study of T cells in Graves' hyperthyroidism and ophthalmopathy.

Sequenced material: peripheral blood mononuclear cells (PBMCs), taken at new diagnosis, from a patient treated with antithyroid drugs. These receptor sequences come from a woman between 18 and 29 years old with Graves disease.

This clonotype appeared many times. V and J are TRBV20-1 and TRBJ2-7; possible D gene TRBD2, 6 bases. Germline-derived CDR1 and CDR2 are DFQATT and SNEGSKA (reference sequence). V shed 4 bases and J shed 3 bases, with 19 bases lying between them. The CDR3 consists of 15 residues. DNA of the CDR3: TGCAGTGCTACGGTTAGCCCAGCGGGCGACTACGAGCAGTACTTC. Protein: CSATVSPAGDYEQYF.

The V gene is TRBV19, the J gene TRBJ2-3; D not resolved. The CDR3 runs 14 residues. Germline CDR1 reads LNHDA; CDR2 reads SQIVND (reference sequence). Trimming cost V 6 bases and J 8 bases, with 18 bases left between them. For the CDR3, the DNA is TGTGCCAGTAGCCCAAACCACGGTCACGGTACGCAGTATTTT. It translates to CASSPNHGHGTQYF.

This clonotype was detected ten times or more. The V and J genes are TRBV2 and TRBJ2-3, with 8 nucleotides matching TRBD1. Germline values: CDR1 SNHLY, CDR2 FYNNEI. The CDR3 runs 16 residues. The V and J ends lost 7 bases and 2 bases, in that order; junction bases with no gene match: 11. The CDR3 region is CASKGGTGKHTDTQYF. The CDR3 region has the DNA TGTGCCAGCAAAGGAGGGACAGGCAAGCACACAGATACGCAGTATTTT.

V usage is TRBV24-1 and J usage is TRBJ2-1; D perhaps matches TRBD1 (6 bases). The CDR3 extends over 15 amino acids. Looked up from germline, CDR1 is KGHDR and CDR2 is SFDVKD. The V gene lost 4 bases and the J gene lost 2 bases, with 11 bases spanning the gap. DNA of the CDR3: TGTGCCACCAGTGACCCCCGACAGGCCTACAATGAGCAGTTCTTC. Encoded protein: CATSDPRQAYNEQFF.

The table lists this clonotype with a count of one. A read error is likely, as this CDR3 ends without the conserved phenylalanine or tryptophan. The rearrangement links TRBV5-4 to TRBJ2-1; tentative D call: TRBD2 (7 bases). The V gene lost 2 bases and the J gene lost 5 bases, with 11 bases spanning the gap. The CDR3 covers 14 residues. From germline, CDR1 is SGHNT and CDR2 YYREEE (reference sequence). The CDR3, as DNA: TGTGCCAGCAGCTTACAGGGAGGGAACAATGAGCAGTTCCTC. Protein: CASSLQGGNNEQFL.

The V call is TRBV20-1, the J call TRBJ1-1; a weak D match, TRBD1 (6 bases). Germline CDR1 is DFQATT and CDR2 is SNEGSKA (reference sequence). The CDR3 contains 16 residues. V was shortened by 2 bases and J by 7 bases, with 23 bases between the two germline ends. Written as DNA, the CDR3 is TGCAGTGCTAGAATTGCAGTGACAGGACTGTTCTATGAAGCTTTCTTT. Its translation: CSARIAVTGLFYEAFF.

As regards this clonotype: This could be a read error, since a much larger clone is one nucleotide away. CDR3: CAGSLGTGPYSNQPQHF. For the CDR3, the DNA is TGTGCCGGCAGCTTAGGGACAGGACCTTATAGCAATCAGCCCCAGCATTTT. The V and J genes are TRBV7-9 and TRBJ1-5, with TRBD1 matching 8 bases. Per the germline V gene, CDR1 is SEHNR and CDR2 is FQNEAQ (reference sequence). The CDR3 extends over 17 amino acids.

This clonotype was observed at least ten times. This chain connects TRBV7-6 to TRBJ2-5; 8 bases align to TRBD1. The V gene end was trimmed by 5 bases and the J gene end by 5 bases; junction bases not matched to a gene: 4. The CDR3 spans 13 residues. The germline V gene has CDR1 SGHVS and CDR2 FNYEAQ. Here the CDR3 reads CASSPDRGETQYF. Written as DNA, the CDR3 is TGTGCCAGCAGCCCCGACAGGGGTGAGACCCAGTACTTC. Together with reference TRBV7-6 and TRBJ2-5, the CDR3 gives the full variable domain: GAGVSQSPRYKVTKRGQDVALRCDPISGHVSLYWYRQALGQGPEFLTYFNYEAQQDKSGLPNDRFSAERPEGSISTLTIQRTEQRDSAMYRCASSPDRGETQYFGPGTRLLVL.

There are many counts of this clonotype. The chain carries TRBV29-1 and TRBJ2-5, with D possibly being TRBD2 (6 bases). With 6 bases removed from V and 7 bases from J, the gap between germline ends came to 24 bases. Germline-derived CDR1 and CDR2 are SQVTM and ANQGSEA. CDR3 length: 15 residues. The CDR3 sequence: CSVTRQRATLGTQYF. The CDR3 DNA is TGCAGCGTGACCAGGCAGCGGGCGACATTAGGGACCCAGTACTTC.